This note documents a single T cell receptor (beta chain) sequence. Only in-frame clones appear in the TCRdb table, and some are missing; sequencing was by immunoSEQ multiplex PCR. The table has approximately 2.1 million clones, more than 85% seen once. This entry belongs to a study of shared clonotypes between healthy human individuals. The origin of this receptor is a man between 18 and 29 years old in good health. Some clones in this sample may be carry-over from other donors' samples. The sample consisted of naive CD4+ T cells from PBMCs. Subset here: CD45RA+ positively selected.

Written as DNA, the CDR3 is TGTGCCAGCAGCTTGCAGGCACTTTCATACGAGCAGTACTTC. This translates into CASSLQALSYEQYF. The chain has TRBV5-6 and TRBJ2-7; D uncertain. The CDR3 has 14 residues. Per germline, CDR1 SGHDT and CDR2 YYEEEE. V dropped 1 base and J dropped 4 bases, with 12 bases sitting between them.